This TCR beta chain appears in the sequencing data of a study of shared clonotypes between healthy human individuals. Regarding the study as a whole: Only blood samples were collected, and tissue repertoires likely differ.

Deep-level settings were used for running the assay. Using immunoSEQ multiplex PCR, the repertoire was profiled, and TCRdb retains in-frame clones only, with some absent. Among approximately 120,000 clones listed, around 68% were seen once. As to this clone: What it recognizes is unknown.

The CDR3 has 12 amino acids. Deletions cut 0 bases from V and 6 bases from J, with 7 bases between. The V gene's germline CDR1 is SGHDT and CDR2 YYEEEE. This sequence joins TRBV5-6 and TRBJ2-7; D uncertain. The sequence came from a woman younger than 45 in good health. The sequenced sample consisted of memory CD8+ T cells sorted from blood. Sample subset: CD45RO+ cells pooled with CCR7-negative TemRA cells. CDR3: CASSLDVGEQYF. In nucleotides, the CDR3 is TGTGCCAGCAGCTTGGACGTCGGCGAGCAGTACTTC.